This T cell receptor (beta chain) derives from a study of shared clonotypes between healthy human individuals (dated by TCRdb to 2019 to 2021). Background for the entire study: The cohort comprised a couple of women and a few men aged 18 to 49 years. For each donor, CD4 naive and CD4 memory were each given three plates, CD8 naive was given two plates, and CD8 memory was given one plate. To estimate repertoire size and how much clonotypes are shared between individuals, the study performed deep sequencing of blood TCR repertoires from five healthy adults. To increase sequencing depth and limit assay-specific biases, different laboratories used diverse techniques to prepare libraries and sequence TCR repertoires. Per donor, leukapheresis produced somewhere between about 0.85 and 8.9 billion PBMCs. General findings and caveats noted by the study authors: Clonotypes shared by all four sorted-subset donors showed higher generation probabilities than non-shared clonotypes. Pairwise subsampling indicated that sequencing depth was expected to affect the degree of clonotype sharing among donors. Even with the large sequencing depth, rarefaction of the sorted-subset datasets indicated that sequencing was incomplete. Because the study included a small number of donors, the genetic and exposure-history diversity represented was limited. Sampling was limited to blood, and TCR repertoires in tissue likely differ from TCR repertoires in blood. Roughly 5.2% of naive CD4, around 3.5% of naive CD8, about 2.1% of memory CD4, and 0.4% of memory CD8 clonotypes were shared across several donors. Estimated clonotype richness was generally larger for naive than for memory subsets.

Using the deep immunoSEQ assay, multiplex PCR amplified TCR CDR3 regions from genomic DNA. For each cell subset, the extracted genomic DNA was distributed evenly across all wells of several immunoSEQ 96-well plates, and each plate served as one replicate. Each replicate PCR for sorted subsets received roughly 0.2 ug genomic DNA, equal to about 30,000 T cell genomes. The purified libraries were quantified using a Qubit 3.0 fluorometer, sized with a Bioanalyzer 2100, and then quantified again using the KAPA Library Quantification kit. Each immunoSEQ 96-well plate was sequenced on its own single-read 150-cycle Illumina NextSeq 550 flow cell. In the source study's methods: The immunoSEQ output contained only junctional sequences without quality scores, so filtering could not match that applied to full-length reads. To assign V/J genes and CDR3, sequences were annotated using PyIR, a Python wrapper for IgBLAST v1.9, with IMGT germline references. Reads were removed for weak V/J assignments (E-value above 1e-6), missing CDR3, stop codons, out-of-frame junctions, or ambiguous translated residues. V3J clonotypes were defined as sequences sharing an identical inferred V gene, J gene, and CDR3 amino acid sequence. Percentage overlap between repertoires was computed as shared unique clonotypes divided by the size of the smaller repertoire. RTK rarefaction, the Chao1 estimator, and Recon v2.1 estimates of unobserved clonotypes were used to assess repertoire richness. Generation probabilities were computed with OLGA for all TCRbeta clonotypes obtained by the gDNA method from four donors. TCRdb re-hosts the immuneACCESS table, in-frame sequences only. Its copies lack some clones; in the studies checked, an unresolved V gene accounts for under half of them, and the cause for the rest is not known. Clone size and the V and J calls come from that table; the DNA yielded D and trimming. The sample data list hundreds of thousands of clones, and about 91% of these were observed just once. The ten largest account for approximately 22% of the sample.

As for this clone: It has no known antigen specificity. No base quality information exists; no much larger clone differs at one position.

CD8 naive samples were obtained by positive selection for CCR7 among CD45RO-negative cells, yielding a CD45RA+CCR7+ population from which TemRA cells were excluded. Donors were healthy HIV-negative adults with no recently reported acute infections or vaccinations. Every donor was a Caucasian adult residing in Nashville, Tennessee, USA. After blood collection by leukapheresis, PBMCs were isolated using Ficoll-Histopaque density gradient centrifugation and then cryopreserved in the vapor phase of liquid nitrogen. Purity and quantity of every magnetically sorted T cell population were checked by analytical flow cytometry. Genomic DNA was isolated from every sorted fraction and measured by UV absorbance on a Nanodrop 2000c. The specimen sequenced was naive CD8+ T cells sorted from blood. The sample's cell subset or site label is to be understood as: CD45RA+CCR7+. The TCR sequence derives from a young man in good health.

The CDR3 amino acid sequence is: CASSSATGTSSYEQYF. The nucleotide sequence reads as follows: TGTGCCAGCAGCTCGGCGACAGGGACGAGCTCCTACGAGCAGTACTTC. The sequence joins TRBV7-9 to TRBJ2-7, with TRBD1 matching 7 junction bases. Compared with germline, V lacks 4 bases and J lacks 0 bases; bases without a gene match: 9. The CDR3 goes from the cysteine to the phenylalanine over 16 residues. Only the CDR3 part of the read is kept: 48 bases, read in frame from the first base. CDR1 and CDR2 are drawn from the germline V gene (reference sequence): SEHNR, FQNEAQ.